This T cell receptor beta chain came from a study of shared clonotypes between healthy human individuals. Looking at the study overall: The people who gave samples were a couple of women and three men aged 18 to 49.

The CDR3 is 15 residues long. The junction had 9 bases not matched to a gene; V was cut back by 2 bases and J by 8 bases. Germline values: CDR1 MNHNS, CDR2 SASEGT. Clones were read by immunoSEQ multiplex PCR, and TCRdb kept only the in-frame ones, dropping some. The repertoire holds roughly 1.4 million clones, with 97% to 99% as singletons. As concerns this clone: Its antigen is unknown.

Regarding the study as a whole: Investigators collected only blood, and repertoires in tissues likely differ. Genetic and exposure-history diversity was limited by the small donor number.

This chain uses TRBV6-1 with TRBJ2-1, with 7 bases fitting TRBD1. The sequencing sample was made of naive CD4+ T cells sorted from blood. Subset meaning: CD45RA+ positively selected. The TCR sequence derives from a young man in good health. CDR3 bases: TGTGCCAGCAGTGAATCGGCAGGGGGAAGCGATGAGCAGTTCTTC. This encodes CASSESAGGSDEQFF.